Presented here are 20 T cell receptor beta chains from one specimen sequenced in a study of T cell repertoires in cytomegalovirus infection (dated by TCRdb to between 2018 and 2021). Sequencing used an Illumina HiSeq 1500. In-frame beta chains were kept once TCRdb had trimmed the public reads at Q25 with fastp and called clones with MiXCR. Rows with one shared CDR3 protein collapse into an entry with the most common genes and DNA. The sample table contains some 920,000 distinct CDR3 sequences; only one count was recorded for around a third of them. The ten largest make up 11% to 15% of the sample. This specimen's treatment or condition label, per the study, means: in vitro stimulation with specific CMV peptide epitopes to enrich CMV-specific T cells. No antigen is known for these receptors. Source: cultured CD8+ T cells from PBMCs, taken from culture after CMV antigen stimulation. The origin of the receptors is a human donor in good health (CMV status not recorded). Some clones in this sample may be carry-over from other donors' samples.

The chain is built from TRBV7-9 and TRBJ2-7, with TRBD1 as a possible D gene (6 bases). Germline CDR1 and CDR2: SEHNR and FQNEAQ (reference sequence). The ends were cut back, 4 bases at V and 5 bases at J, with 12 bases in the middle. The length of the CDR3 is 13 residues. The CDR3 DNA is TGTGCCAGCAGCTCGGACAGTTCCCACGAGCAGTACTTC. This sequence encodes CASSSDSSHEQYF.

This clonotype came up a few times. The V gene is TRBV19, the J gene TRBJ2-5; weak D call: TRBD1 (6 bases). The CDR3 contains 16 residues. Germline V gene data show CDR1 as LNHDA and CDR2 as SQIVND (reference sequence). Trimming took off 0 bases at V and 2 bases at J, with 13 bases between the two ends. CDR3 coding DNA: TGTGCCAGTAGTATAGATCCTTGGACAGAACAAGAGACCCAGTACTTC. Its protein is CASSIDPWTEQETQYF.

The chain carries TRBV5-1 and TRBJ1-1, with 7 positions matching TRBD1. The CDR3 totals 14 residues. Germline values: CDR1 SGHRS, CDR2 YFSETQ. Losses at the gene ends were 6 bases for V and 1 base for J; bases not matched to a gene: 6. CDR3 sequence reads: CASTPGTANTEAFF. The CDR3 DNA reads as TGCGCCAGCACCCCCGGGACAGCGAACACTGAAGCTTTCTTT.

The genes are TRBV19 and TRBJ2-1; D not resolved. V was shortened by 3 bases and J by 1 base, with 13 bases between the two germline ends. The CDR3 loop spans 16 amino acids. Germline loops: CDR1 LNHDA, CDR2 SQIVND (reference sequence). Here the CDR3 DNA reads TGTGCCAGTAGTATTGGACGGCTCCTGTCCTACAATGAGCAGTTCTTC. Translated, it gives CASSIGRLLSYNEQFF.

The chain has TRBV28 and TRBJ2-5, with TRBD1 matching 7 bases. The junction had 7 bases not matched to a gene; V was cut back by 1 base and J by 5 bases. The CDR3 length is 15 residues. The germline gives CDR1 MDHEN, CDR2 SYDVKM. The CDR3 loop reads CASSLSQGDAETQYF. In DNA form, the CDR3 reads TGTGCCAGCAGTTTATCTCAGGGGGATGCGGAGACCCAGTACTTC.

This clonotype occurred many times. The genes are TRBV7-9 and TRBJ2-3; TRBD2 matches 10 bases. V lost 5 bases to trimming and J lost 2 bases; unmatched junction nucleotides: 7. Germline CDR1 reads SEHNR; CDR2 reads FQNEAQ (reference sequence). The CDR3 contains 16 residues. The CDR3 bases are TGTGCCAGCAGCCCAAGCGGGGGGGCCTCCACAGATACGCAGTATTTT. Translation gives CASSPSGGASTDTQYF.

This clonotype showed up just a few times. This chain joins TRBV15 and TRBJ2-5; the D gene is possibly TRBD1 (6 bases). This CDR3 has 14 residues. The ends were cut back, 5 bases at V and 5 bases at J, with 15 bases in the middle. The V gene's germline CDR1 is LNHNV and CDR2 YYDKDF (reference sequence). DNA of the CDR3: TGTGCCACCAGCGGATTCAGGGGACCCGAGACCCAGTACTTC. This sequence encodes CATSGFRGPETQYF.

This clonotype was counted a few times. The V and J genes are TRBV12-3 or TRBV12-4 and TRBJ1-1; TRBD1 matches at 7 bases. After removal of 0 bases from V and 4 bases from J, the junction contained 14 bases not matched to a gene. CDR3 length equals 18 residues. In nucleotides, the CDR3 is TGTGCCAGCAGTTTAGCATCACAACAGACAGGGTTTATCACTGAAGCTTTCTTT. It encodes CASSLASQQTGFITEAFF.

This clonotype was detected only a few times. The chain carries TRBV4-3 and TRBJ2-3; D is ambiguous. Germline V gene data show CDR1 as LGHNA and CDR2 as YSLEER. V was cut by 1 base and J by 6 bases, with 11 bases left in between. The CDR3 runs to 14 residues. CDR3 sequence (DNA): TGCGCCAGCAGCCAAGTCTCTCGGGTTGATACGCAGTATTTT. Translating gives CASSQVSRVDTQYF.

This clonotype was observed at least ten times. V is TRBV6-1 and J is TRBJ1-1; possible D gene TRBD1, 5 bases. Germline V gene data show CDR1 as MNHNS and CDR2 as SASEGT. This CDR3 contains 12 residues. The V end was cut by 10 bases, the J end by 8 bases, with 17 bases between. The CDR3 DNA sequence: TGTGCCACCGGGACGGGTCCCCCCGAAGCTTTCTTT. It yields the protein CATGTGPPEAFF.

V usage is TRBV12-3 or TRBV12-4 and J usage is TRBJ1-2, with D uncertain. The CDR3 spans 14 residues. The ends were cut back, 2 bases at V and 4 bases at J, with 11 bases in the middle. In DNA form, the CDR3 reads TGTGCCAGCAGTTTAAACCCATCTAGCTATGGCTACACCTTC. This codes for CASSLNPSSYGYTF.

At least ten counts were recorded for this clonotype. V gene TRBV7-6 combines with J gene TRBJ2-5; D not resolved. Trimming pared 5 bases from V and 4 bases from J, leaving 17 bases between. This CDR3 is 15 amino acids long. Germline V CDR1 and CDR2: SGHVS, FNYEAQ. CDR3 nucleotides: TGTGCCAGCAGCCTCCTCAGATCAACGGGAGAGACCCAGTACTTC. This translates into CASSLLRSTGETQYF.

This clonotype occurred a few times. The rearrangement links TRBV6-2 or TRBV6-3 to TRBJ1-5, with D maybe TRBD1 (6 bases). Germline loops: CDR1 MNHEY, CDR2 SVGEGT. V lost 5 bases and J lost 5, with 13 bases in between. The CDR3 is made up of 14 amino acids. The CDR3 region is CASSVQGNYQPQHF. In nucleotides, the CDR3 is TGTGCCAGCAGTGTTCAGGGGAACTATCAGCCCCAGCATTTT.

This clonotype has only a few counts. The gene calls are TRBV12-5 and TRBJ2-1; TRBD1 aligns across 8 bases. CDR1 LGHNT and CDR2 FRNRAP come from the germline V gene. V lost 3 bases to trimming and J lost 3 bases; unmatched junction nucleotides: 19. This CDR3 is 20 amino acids long. The CDR3 reads CASGFHPPPTGTGYYNEQFF. The CDR3 nucleotides read TGTGCTAGTGGTTTCCACCCCCCCCCCACCGGGACAGGATACTACAATGAGCAGTTCTTC. Full variable domain (rest looked up from reference TRBV12-5 and TRBJ2-1): DARVTQTPRHKVTEMGQEVTMRCQPILGHNTVFWYRQTMMQGLELLAYFRNRAPLDDSGMPKDRFSAEMPDATLATLKIQPSEPRDSAVYFCASGFHPPPTGTGYYNEQFFGPGTRLTVL.

This clonotype was counted many times. The chain is built from TRBV6-1 and TRBJ2-3; perhaps D is TRBD1 or TRBD2 (5 bases each). The V gene lost 4 bases and the J gene lost 0 bases, with 23 bases spanning the gap. Germline V gene lookup returns CDR1 MNHNS and CDR2 SASEGT. The CDR3 contains 19 residues. The CDR3 sequence: CASSASGRGYPTSTDTQYF. CDR3 bases: TGTGCCAGCAGTGCTTCAGGGAGAGGATACCCTACTAGCACAGATACGCAGTATTTT.

This clonotype was seen a few times. V gene TRBV14 combines with J gene TRBJ2-2, with 7 bases matching TRBD1. The CDR3 runs 16 residues. Trimming took 2 bases from V and 3 from J; bases not matched to a gene: 6. Germline CDR1 is SGHDN and CDR2 is FVKESK. The CDR3 DNA reads as TGTGCCAGCAGCCAAAAAAGGGGGCTTTACACCGGGGAGCTGTTTTTT. Encoded protein: CASSQKRGLYTGELFF.

This clonotype was observed a few times. The chain has TRBV12-3 or TRBV12-4 and TRBJ1-5; D unclear. This CDR3 is 15 amino acids long. V lost 6 bases and J lost 0, with 12 bases in between. CDR3 in DNA: TGTGCCAGCAGGGACTCGGGCCATAGCAATCAGCCCCAGCATTTT. Protein: CASRDSGHSNQPQHF.

This clonotype was observed a few times. The rearrangement links TRBV6-1 to TRBJ1-1, with D tentatively TRBD1 (6 bases). The CDR3 sequence is 16 residues long. CDR1 and CDR2 (germline): MNHNS, SASEGT. Trimming left V 5 bases short and J 0 bases short, with 16 bases between. CDR3 in DNA: TGTGCCAGCAGTTTTATACGGGACATCCTGAACACTGAAGCTTTCTTT. The encoded protein is CASSFIRDILNTEAFF.

The chain uses TRBV12-5 and TRBJ1-1; 9 bases align to TRBD1. Germline CDR1 is LGHNT and CDR2 is FRNRAP. Losses at the gene ends were 1 base for V and 3 bases for J; bases not matched to a gene: 3. This CDR3 has 15 amino acids. CDR3 nucleotides: TGTGCTAGTGGTTTGGGGGACAGGGTTTACACTGAAGCTTTCTTT. Its translation is CASGLGDRVYTEAFF.

This clonotype was seen once. The chain links TRBV19 to TRBJ1-5, with unresolved D. In germline, CDR1 is LNHDA, CDR2 SQIVND (reference sequence). V was shortened by 4 bases and J by 7 bases, with 17 bases between the two germline ends. This CDR3 region has 15 residues. The CDR3 DNA follows: TGTGCCAGTAGTAGTGGGTACATATTCGACCAGCCCCAGCATTTT. This translates into CASSSGYIFDQPQHF.